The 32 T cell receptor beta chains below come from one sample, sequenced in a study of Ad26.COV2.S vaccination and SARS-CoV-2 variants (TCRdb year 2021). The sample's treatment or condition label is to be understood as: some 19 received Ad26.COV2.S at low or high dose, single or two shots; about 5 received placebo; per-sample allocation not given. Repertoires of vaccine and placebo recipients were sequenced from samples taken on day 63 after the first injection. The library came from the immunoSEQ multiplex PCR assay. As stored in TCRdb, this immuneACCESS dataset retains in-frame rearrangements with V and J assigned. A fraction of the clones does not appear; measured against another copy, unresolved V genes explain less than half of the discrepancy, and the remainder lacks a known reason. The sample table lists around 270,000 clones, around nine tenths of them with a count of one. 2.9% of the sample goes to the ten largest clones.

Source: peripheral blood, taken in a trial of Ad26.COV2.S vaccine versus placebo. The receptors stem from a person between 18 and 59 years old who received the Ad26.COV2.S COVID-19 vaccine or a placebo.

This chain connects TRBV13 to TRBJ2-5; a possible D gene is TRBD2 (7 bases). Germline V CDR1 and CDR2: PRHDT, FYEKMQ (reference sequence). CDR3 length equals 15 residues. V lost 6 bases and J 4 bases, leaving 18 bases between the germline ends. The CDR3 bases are TGTGCCAGCAGTATTAGGGGGGGCAGGCTAGAGACCCAGTACTTC. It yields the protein CASSIRGGRLETQYF. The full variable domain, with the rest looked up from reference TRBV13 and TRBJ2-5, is AAGVIQSPRHLIKEKRETATLKCYPIPRHDTVYWYQQGPGQDPQFLISFYEKMQSDKGSIPDRFSAQQFSDYHSELNMSSLELGDSALYFCASSIRGGRLETQYFGPGTRLLVL.

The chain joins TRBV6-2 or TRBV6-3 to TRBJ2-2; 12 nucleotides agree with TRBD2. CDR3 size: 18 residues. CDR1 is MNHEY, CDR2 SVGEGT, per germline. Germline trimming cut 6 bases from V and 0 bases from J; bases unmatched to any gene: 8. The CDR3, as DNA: TGTGCCAGCAGCCGCGGGACTAGCGGGCTGGCGAACACCGGGGAGCTGTTTTTT. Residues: CASSRGTSGLANTGELFF.

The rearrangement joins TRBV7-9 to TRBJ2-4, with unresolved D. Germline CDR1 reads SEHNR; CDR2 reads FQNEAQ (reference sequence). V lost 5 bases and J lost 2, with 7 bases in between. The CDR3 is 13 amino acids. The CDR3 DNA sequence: TGTGCCAGCAGCCCCCCAACCAAAAACATTCAGTACTTC. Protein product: CASSPPTKNIQYF.

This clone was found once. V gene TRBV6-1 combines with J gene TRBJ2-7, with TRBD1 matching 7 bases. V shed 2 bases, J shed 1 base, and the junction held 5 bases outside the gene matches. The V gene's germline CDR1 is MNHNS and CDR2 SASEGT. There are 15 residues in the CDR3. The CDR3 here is CASSERRTGSYEQYV. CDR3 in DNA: TGTGCCAGCAGTGAAAGGAGGACAGGTTCCTACGAGCAGTACGTC.

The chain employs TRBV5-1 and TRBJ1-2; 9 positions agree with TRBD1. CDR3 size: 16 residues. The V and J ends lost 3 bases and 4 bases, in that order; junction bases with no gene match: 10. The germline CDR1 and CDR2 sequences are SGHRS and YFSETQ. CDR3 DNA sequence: TGCGCCAGCAGCTGGACTGACAGGGGGAGTGGCTATGGCTACACCTTC. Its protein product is CASSWTDRGSGYGYTF.

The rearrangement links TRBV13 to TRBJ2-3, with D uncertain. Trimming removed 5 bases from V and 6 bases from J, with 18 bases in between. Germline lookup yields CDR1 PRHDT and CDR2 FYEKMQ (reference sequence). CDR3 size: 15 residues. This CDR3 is CASSKGASLGDTQYF. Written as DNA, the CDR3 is TGTGCCAGCAGCAAAGGAGCTTCCCTTGGGGATACGCAGTATTTT.

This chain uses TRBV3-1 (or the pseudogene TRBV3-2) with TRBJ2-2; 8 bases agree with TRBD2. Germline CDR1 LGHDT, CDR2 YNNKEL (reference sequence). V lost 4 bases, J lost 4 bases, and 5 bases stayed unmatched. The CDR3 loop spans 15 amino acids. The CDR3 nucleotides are TGTGCCAGCAGCCTAACGGCGGGGGGCACCGGGGAGCTGTTTTTT. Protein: CASSLTAGGTGELFF.

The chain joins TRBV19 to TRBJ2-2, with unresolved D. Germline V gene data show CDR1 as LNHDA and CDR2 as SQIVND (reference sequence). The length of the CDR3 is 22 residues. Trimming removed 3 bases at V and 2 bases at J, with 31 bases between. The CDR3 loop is CASSIFRVWSLKEAPNTGELFF. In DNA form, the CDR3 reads TGTGCCAGTAGTATCTTCCGGGTTTGGTCTCTTAAAGAAGCGCCAAACACCGGGGAGCTGTTTTTT. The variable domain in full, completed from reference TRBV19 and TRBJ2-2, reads DGGITQSPKYLFRKEGQNVTLSCEQNLNHDAMYWYRQDPGQGLRLIYYSQIVNDFQKGDIAEGYSVSREKKESFPLTVTSAQKNPTAFYLCASSIFRVWSLKEAPNTGELFFGEGSRLTVL.

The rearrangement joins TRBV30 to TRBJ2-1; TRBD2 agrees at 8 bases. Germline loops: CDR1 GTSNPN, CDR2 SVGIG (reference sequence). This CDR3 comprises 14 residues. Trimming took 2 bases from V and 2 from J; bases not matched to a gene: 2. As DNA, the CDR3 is TGTGCCTGGAGTCCCGGGAGGGCCTACAATGAGCAGTTCTTC. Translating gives CAWSPGRAYNEQFF.

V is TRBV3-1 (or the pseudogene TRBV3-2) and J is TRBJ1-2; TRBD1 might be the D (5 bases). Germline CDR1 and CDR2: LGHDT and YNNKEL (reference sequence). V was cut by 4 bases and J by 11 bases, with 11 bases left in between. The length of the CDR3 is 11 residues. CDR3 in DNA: TGTGCCAGCAGCCGAACCAGGGAATACACCTTC. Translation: CASSRTREYTF.

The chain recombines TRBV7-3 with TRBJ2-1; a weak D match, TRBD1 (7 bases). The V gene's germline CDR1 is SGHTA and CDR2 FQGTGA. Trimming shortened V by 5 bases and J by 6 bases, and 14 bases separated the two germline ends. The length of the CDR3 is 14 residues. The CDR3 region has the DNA TGTGCCAGCAGCCAGGGGGGAAAGGGCAATGAGCAGTTCTTC. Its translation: CASSQGGKGNEQFF.

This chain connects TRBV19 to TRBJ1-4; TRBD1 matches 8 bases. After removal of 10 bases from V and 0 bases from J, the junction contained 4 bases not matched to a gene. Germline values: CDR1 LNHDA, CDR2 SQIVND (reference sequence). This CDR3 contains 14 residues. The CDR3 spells CATTGGATNEKLFF. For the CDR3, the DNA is TGTGCCACCACAGGGGGTGCAACTAATGAAAAACTGTTTTTT.

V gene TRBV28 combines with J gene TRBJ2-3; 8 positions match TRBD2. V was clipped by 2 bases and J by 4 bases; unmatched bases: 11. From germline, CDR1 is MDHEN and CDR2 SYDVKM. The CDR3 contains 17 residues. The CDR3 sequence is CASSLIGLAIGPDTQYF. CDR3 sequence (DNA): TGTGCCAGCAGTTTAATCGGACTAGCAATAGGTCCAGATACGCAGTATTTT.

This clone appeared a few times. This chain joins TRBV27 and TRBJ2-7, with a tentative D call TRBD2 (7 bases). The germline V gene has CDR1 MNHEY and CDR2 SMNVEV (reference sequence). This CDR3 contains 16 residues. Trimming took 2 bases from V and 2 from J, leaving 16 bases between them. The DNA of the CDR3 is TGTGCCAGCAGTTTAAGCCGGGGGGCCATACCCTACGAGCAGTACTTC. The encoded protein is CASSLSRGAIPYEQYF.

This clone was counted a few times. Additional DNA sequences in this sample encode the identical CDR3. The CDR3 spells CSASHSNQPQHF. The CDR3 nucleotides read TGCAGTGCTAGTCATAGCAATCAGCCCCAGCATTTT. The chain employs TRBV20-1 and TRBJ1-5; D gene unclear. Trimming took 3 bases from V and 0 from J, leaving 3 bases between them. This CDR3 contains 12 residues. Germline CDR1 DFQATT, CDR2 SNEGSKA (reference sequence).

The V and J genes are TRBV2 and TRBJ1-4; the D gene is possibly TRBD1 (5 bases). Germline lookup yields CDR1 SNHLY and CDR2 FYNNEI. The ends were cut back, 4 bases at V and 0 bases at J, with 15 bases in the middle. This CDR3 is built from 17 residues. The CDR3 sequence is CASSGGWAVATNEKLFF. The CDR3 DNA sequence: TGTGCCAGCAGTGGGGGCTGGGCGGTTGCAACTAATGAAAAACTGTTTTTT. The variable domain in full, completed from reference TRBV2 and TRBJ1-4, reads EPEVTQTPSHQVTQMGQEVILRCVPISNHLYFYWYRQILGQKVEFLVSFYNNEISEKSEIFDDQFSVERPDGSNFTLKIRSTKLEDSAMYFCASSGGWAVATNEKLFFGSGTQLSVL.

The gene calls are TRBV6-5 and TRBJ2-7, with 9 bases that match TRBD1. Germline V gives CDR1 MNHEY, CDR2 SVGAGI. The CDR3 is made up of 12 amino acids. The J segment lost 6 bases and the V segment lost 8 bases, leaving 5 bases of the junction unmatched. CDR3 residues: CASGQGIGEQYF. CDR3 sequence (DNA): TGTGCCAGCGGACAGGGGATAGGCGAGCAGTACTTC.

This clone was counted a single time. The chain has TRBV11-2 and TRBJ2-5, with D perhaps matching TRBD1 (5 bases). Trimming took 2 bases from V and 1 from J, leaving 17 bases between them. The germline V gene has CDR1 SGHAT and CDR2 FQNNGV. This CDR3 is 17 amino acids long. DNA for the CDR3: TGTGCCAGCAGCTTACGTTTAGGGGCCCACACCCAAGAGACCCAGTACTTC. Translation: CASSLRLGAHTQETQYF.

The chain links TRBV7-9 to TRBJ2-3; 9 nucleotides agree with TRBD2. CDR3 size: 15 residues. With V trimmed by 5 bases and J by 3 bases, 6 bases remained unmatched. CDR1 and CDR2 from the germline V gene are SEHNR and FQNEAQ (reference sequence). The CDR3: CASSLSGGLTDTQYF. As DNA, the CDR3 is TGTGCCAGCAGCCTGAGCGGGGGGTTGACAGATACGCAGTATTTT.

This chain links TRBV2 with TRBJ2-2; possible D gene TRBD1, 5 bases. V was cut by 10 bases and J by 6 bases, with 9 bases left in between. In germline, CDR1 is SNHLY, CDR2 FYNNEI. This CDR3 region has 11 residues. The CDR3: CAITGSGELFF. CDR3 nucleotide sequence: TGTGCCATCACAGGATCCGGGGAGCTGTTTTTT. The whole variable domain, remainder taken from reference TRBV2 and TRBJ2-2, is EPEVTQTPSHQVTQMGQEVILRCVPISNHLYFYWYRQILGQKVEFLVSFYNNEISEKSEIFDDQFSVERPDGSNFTLKIRSTKLEDSAMYFCAITGSGELFFGEGSRLTVL.

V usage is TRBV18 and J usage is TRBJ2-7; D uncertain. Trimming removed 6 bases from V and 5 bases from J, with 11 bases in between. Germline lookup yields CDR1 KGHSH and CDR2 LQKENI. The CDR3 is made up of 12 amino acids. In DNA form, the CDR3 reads TGTGCCAGCTCGCCTCACGCCAACGAGCAGTACGTC. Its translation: CASSPHANEQYV.

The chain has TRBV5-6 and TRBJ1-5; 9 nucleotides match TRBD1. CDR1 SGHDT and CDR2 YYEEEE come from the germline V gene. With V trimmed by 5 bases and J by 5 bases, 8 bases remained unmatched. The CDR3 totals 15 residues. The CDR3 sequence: CASSITDRGHQPQHF. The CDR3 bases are TGTGCCAGCAGTATAACGGACAGGGGACATCAGCCCCAGCATTTT.

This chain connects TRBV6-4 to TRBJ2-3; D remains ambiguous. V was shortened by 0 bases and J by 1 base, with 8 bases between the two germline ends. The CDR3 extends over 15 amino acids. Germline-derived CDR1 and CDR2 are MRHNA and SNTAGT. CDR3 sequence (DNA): TGTGCCAGCAGTGACTCTCCGGGTGGCACAGATACGCAGTATTTT. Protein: CASSDSPGGTDTQYF.

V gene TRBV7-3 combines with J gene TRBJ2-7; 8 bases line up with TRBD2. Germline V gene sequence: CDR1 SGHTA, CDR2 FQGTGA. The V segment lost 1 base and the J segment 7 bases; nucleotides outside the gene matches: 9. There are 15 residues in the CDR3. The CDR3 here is CASSLIAGGVQEQYV. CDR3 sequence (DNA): TGTGCCAGCAGCTTAATCGCCGGGGGGGTCCAGGAGCAGTACGTC.

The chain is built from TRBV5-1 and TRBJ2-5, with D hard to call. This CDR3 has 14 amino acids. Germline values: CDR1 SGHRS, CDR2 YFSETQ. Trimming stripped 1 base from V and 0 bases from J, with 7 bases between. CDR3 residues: CASSLTVYQETQYF. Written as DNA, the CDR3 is TGCGCCAGCAGCTTGACAGTGTACCAAGAGACCCAGTACTTC.

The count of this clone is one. As DNA, the CDR3 is TGTGCCAGCAGCCAAGCATCTGGGAGGGGTGAGCAGTTCTTC. Amino acid sequence: CASSQASGRGEQFF. The chain uses TRBV4-2 and TRBJ2-1; 7 bases line up with TRBD2. CDR1 is LGHNA and CDR2 is YNFKEQ in the germline V gene. Trimming took 1 base from V and 9 from J; bases not matched to a gene: 6. CDR3 size: 14 residues.

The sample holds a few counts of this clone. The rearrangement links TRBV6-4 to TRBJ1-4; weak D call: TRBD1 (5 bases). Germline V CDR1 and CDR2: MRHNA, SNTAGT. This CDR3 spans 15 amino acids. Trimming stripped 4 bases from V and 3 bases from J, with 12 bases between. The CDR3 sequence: CASSASPGANEKLFF. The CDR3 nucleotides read TGTGCCAGCAGTGCCTCTCCGGGGGCTAATGAAAAACTGTTTTTT.

The DNA of the CDR3 is TGTGCCAGCAGCCGTGCTACAGGGGACGAGCAGTACTTC. This translates into CASSRATGDEQYF. This rearrangement joins TRBV4-2 to TRBJ2-7; 7 positions match TRBD1. After removal of 4 bases from V and 5 bases from J, the junction contained 5 bases not matched to a gene. The CDR3 is made up of 13 amino acids. Germline CDR1 LGHNA, CDR2 YNFKEQ.

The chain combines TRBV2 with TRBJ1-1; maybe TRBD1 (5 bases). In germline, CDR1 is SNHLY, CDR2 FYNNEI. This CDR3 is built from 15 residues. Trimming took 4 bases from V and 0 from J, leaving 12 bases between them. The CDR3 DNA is TGTGCCAGCAGTGGAGGGGAGGGGCTGAACACTGAAGCTTTCTTT. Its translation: CASSGGEGLNTEAFF.

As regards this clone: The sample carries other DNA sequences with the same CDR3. The CDR3 bases are TGTGCCAGCTCACCTGGACAGCTCTATGGCTACACCTTC. Protein: CASSPGQLYGYTF. The chain combines TRBV18 with TRBJ1-2, with D tentatively TRBD1 (6 bases). V lost 3 bases to trimming and J lost 4 bases, with 9 bases between them. The CDR3 extends over 13 amino acids. In germline, CDR1 is KGHSH, CDR2 LQKENI.

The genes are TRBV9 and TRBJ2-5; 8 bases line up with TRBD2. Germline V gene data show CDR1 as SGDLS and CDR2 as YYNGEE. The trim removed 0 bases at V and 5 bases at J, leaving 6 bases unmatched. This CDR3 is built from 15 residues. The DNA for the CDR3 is TGTGCCAGCAGCGTAGCCTCGGGGGGGTGGGAGACCCAGTACTTC. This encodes CASSVASGGWETQYF.

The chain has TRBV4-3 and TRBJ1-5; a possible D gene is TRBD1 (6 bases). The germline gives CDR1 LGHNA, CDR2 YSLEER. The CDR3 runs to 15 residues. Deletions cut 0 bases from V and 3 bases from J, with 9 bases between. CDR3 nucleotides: TGCGCCAGCAGCCAAGAGCAGGGGTCCAATCAGCCCCAGCATTTT. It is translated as CASSQEQGSNQPQHF.